Presented here are 20 T cell receptor beta chains from one specimen sequenced in a study of cytomegalovirus exposure and HLA in healthy donors. PCR used 60 Vbeta primers and 13 Jbeta primers. Using immunoSEQ multiplex PCR, the repertoire was profiled, and TCRdb retains in-frame clones only, with some absent. The table has fewer than 250,000 clones, just over 75% seen once. Sequenced: PBMCs. These receptors all come from a man aged 18-30 years in good health and CMV-seronegative.

The V and J genes are TRBV10-3 and TRBJ1-1; TRBD1 matches 7 bases. V gave up 5 bases and J gave up 1 base; unmatched junction bases: 4. Germline CDR1 ENHRY, CDR2 SYGVKD. The CDR3 extends over 14 amino acids. The CDR3 spells CAISKGQANTEAFF. CDR3 DNA sequence: TGTGCCATCAGTAAAGGACAGGCGAACACTGAAGCTTTCTTT.

The V gene is TRBV9, the J gene TRBJ1-1; no definite D call. V lost 4 bases to trimming and J lost 1 base, with 11 bases between them. The germline V gene has CDR1 SGDLS and CDR2 YYNGEE. This CDR3 has 14 amino acids. Written as DNA, the CDR3 is TGTGCCAGCAGCCCTCGAGTTCAGAACACTGAAGCTTTCTTT. The encoded protein is CASSPRVQNTEAFF.

V gene TRBV5-6 combines with J gene TRBJ2-3, with D uncertain. The CDR3 is made up of 13 amino acids. The V end lost 2 bases, the J end lost 1 base, and 5 bases lay between the germline ends. CDR1 is SGHDT, CDR2 YYEEEE, per germline. CDR3 in amino acids: CASSLHRTDTQYF. For the CDR3, the DNA is TGTGCCAGCAGCTTACACCGCACAGATACGCAGTATTTT.

This chain uses TRBV5-4 with TRBJ2-2; a possible D gene is TRBD1 (5 bases). This CDR3 has 15 amino acids. Trimming took off 3 bases at V and 4 bases at J, with 13 bases between the two ends. CDR1 is SGHNT and CDR2 is YYREEE in the germline V gene (reference sequence). In DNA, the CDR3 is TGTGCCAGCAGCTCCTCAAGGGGTTCCACCGGGGAGCTGTTTTTT. Its protein is CASSSSRGSTGELFF. Variable domain in full (rest from reference TRBV5-4 and TRBJ2-2): ETGVTQSPTHLIKTRGQQVTLRCSSQSGHNTVSWYQQALGQGPQFIFQYYREEENGRGNFPPRFSGLQFPNYSSELNVNALELDDSALYLCASSSSRGSTGELFFGEGSRLTVL.

The V and J genes are TRBV5-6 and TRBJ1-6, with 7 positions matching TRBD1. The CDR3 extends over 16 amino acids. In germline, CDR1 is SGHDT, CDR2 YYEEEE. The V gene end was trimmed by 2 bases and the J gene end by 4 bases; junction bases not matched to a gene: 6. The CDR3 DNA follows: TGTGCCAGCAGCTTAGCCGGGACAGCATATAATTCACCCCTCCACTTT. It codes for CASSLAGTAYNSPLHF.

The V call is TRBV19, the J call TRBJ2-2; D unclear. This CDR3 has 14 amino acids. The germline V gene encodes CDR1 LNHDA and CDR2 SQIVND (reference sequence). Trimming removed 4 bases from V and 4 bases from J, with 10 bases in between. The CDR3 sequence: CASSTQEFTGELFF. As DNA, the CDR3 is TGTGCCAGTAGTACGCAGGAATTCACCGGGGAGCTGTTTTTT.

The chain employs TRBV7-3 and TRBJ2-3, with 14 bases matching TRBD2. The CDR3 has 16 residues. V shed 5 bases and J 2 bases; nucleotides not matched to a gene: 3. Germline V gene data show CDR1 as SGHTA and CDR2 as FQGTGA. CDR3 bases: TGTGCCAGCAGCCCGACTAGCGGGAGGGTCACAGATACGCAGTATTTT. It codes for CASSPTSGRVTDTQYF.

This clone was observed a few times. The chain uses TRBV19 and TRBJ2-7, with D possibly TRBD2 on 6 matching bases. Germline V gene sequence: CDR1 LNHDA, CDR2 SQIVND (reference sequence). V was clipped by 6 bases and J by 7 bases, with 19 bases between them. This CDR3 is built from 14 residues. Here the CDR3 DNA reads TGTGCCAGTAGCCCCTCCGGGACCGGGGGAGAGCAGTACTTC. It specifies CASSPSGTGGEQYF.

The chain recombines TRBV27 with TRBJ2-1; 11 bases line up with TRBD1. CDR1 is MNHEY, CDR2 SMNVEV, per germline (reference sequence). The CDR3 contains 16 residues. V lost 7 bases and J lost 2; bases outside the gene matches: 7. The CDR3 loop reads CASTRPDRGPYNEQFF. CDR3 DNA: TGTGCCAGCACCCGTCCGGACAGGGGGCCCTACAATGAGCAGTTCTTC.

The chain has TRBV6-5 and TRBJ2-2; the match to TRBD1 covers 9 bases. With V trimmed by 2 bases and J by 7 bases, 8 bases remained unmatched. The CDR3 runs 16 residues. In germline, CDR1 is MNHEY, CDR2 SVGAGI. DNA for the CDR3: TGTGCCAGCAGTTACCCGACCGGGACAGGGTACGGGGAGCTGTTTTTT. Amino acids: CASSYPTGTGYGELFF.

J is TRBJ2-7 and V is TRBV12-5; possibly TRBD2 for D (5 bases). The CDR3 spans 15 residues. Germline V gene lookup returns CDR1 LGHNT and CDR2 FRNRAP. Trimming took 1 base from V and 3 from J, leaving 13 bases between them. CDR3 coding DNA: TGTGCTAGTGGTTTGGGCTCTGGACTGCTCTACGAGCAGTACTTC. This codes for CASGLGSGLLYEQYF. Complete variable domain (other parts from reference TRBV12-5 and TRBJ2-7): DARVTQTPRHKVTEMGQEVTMRCQPILGHNTVFWYRQTMMQGLELLAYFRNRAPLDDSGMPKDRFSAEMPDATLATLKIQPSEPRDSAVYFCASGLGSGLLYEQYFGPGTRLTVT.

A word on this clone: Other DNA sequences from this sample encode an identical CDR3 as well. The rearrangement joins TRBV5-1 to TRBJ2-7; D is uncertain. The CDR3 runs 13 residues. The germline V and J ends were trimmed by 0 bases and 1 base, with 5 bases remaining between them. The germline gives CDR1 SGHRS, CDR2 YFSETQ. The CDR3 reads CASSLGSSYEQYF. Written as DNA, the CDR3 is TGCGCCAGCAGCTTGGGGAGTTCCTACGAGCAGTACTTC.

The chain uses TRBV6-5 and TRBJ2-5; no clear D gene. The CDR3 is made up of 15 amino acids. Deletions cut 6 bases from V and 4 bases from J, with 18 bases between. The germline V gene encodes CDR1 MNHEY and CDR2 SVGAGI. The CDR3 spells CASSSSTASSETQYF. CDR3 in DNA: TGTGCCAGCAGCTCCTCCACCGCTAGTTCAGAGACCCAGTACTTC.

The genes are TRBV9 and TRBJ2-5, with 8 nucleotides matching TRBD2. V shed 4 bases and J 2 bases; nucleotides not matched to a gene: 13. CDR1 and CDR2 from the germline V gene are SGDLS and YYNGEE. The CDR3 spans 17 residues. The CDR3 coding sequence is TGTGCCAGCAGCCTTAGGGAGGTCGGGAGGGGGCAAGAGACCCAGTACTTC. This sequence encodes CASSLREVGRGQETQYF.

This clone was counted between two and nine times. The chain joins TRBV6-1 to TRBJ1-4; TRBD1 aligns across 8 bases. The trim removed 4 bases at V and 4 bases at J, leaving 8 bases unmatched. The CDR3 is 16 residues long. In germline, CDR1 is MNHNS, CDR2 SASEGT. The CDR3 region is CASSGGQGSINEKLFF. The CDR3 DNA reads as TGTGCCAGCAGTGGTGGACAGGGCTCTATTAATGAAAAACTGTTTTTT.

The CDR3 DNA is TGTGCCAGCAGTGACTCGGGACTAGCTGAGCAGTTCTTC. Translating gives CASSDSGLAEQFF. The rearrangement joins TRBV6-4 to TRBJ2-1, with 9 bases matching TRBD2. CDR3 length: 13 amino acids. Germline loops: CDR1 MRHNA, CDR2 SNTAGT. With 0 bases clipped from V and 9 bases from J, the junction kept 0 bases outside the gene matches.

This clone was recorded only once. The chain joins TRBV4-2 to TRBJ2-7, with 9 bases fitting TRBD2. The V gene's germline CDR1 is LGHNA and CDR2 YNFKEQ. The CDR3 totals 13 residues. J was trimmed by 5 bases and V by 8 bases; bases with no gene match: 7. In nucleotides, the CDR3 is TGTGCCAGCTCTTCGCGGGAGGGGGACGAGCAGTACTTC. Protein: CASSSREGDEQYF.

The J gene is TRBJ1-5, the V gene TRBV5-1; 8 nucleotides match TRBD1. The V and J ends lost 3 bases and 4 bases, in that order; junction bases with no gene match: 6. The CDR3 totals 15 residues. Germline loops: CDR1 SGHRS, CDR2 YFSETQ. For the CDR3, the DNA is TGCGCCAGCAGCTCGACAGGGGAGGGAAATCAGCCCCAGCATTTT. Translated: CASSSTGEGNQPQHF.

This sequence joins TRBV15 and TRBJ2-3; no clear D gene. The CDR3 has 15 residues. V dropped 1 base and J dropped 5 bases, with 13 bases sitting between them. Germline V gene sequence: CDR1 LNHNV, CDR2 YYDKDF (reference sequence). The CDR3 nucleotides read TGTGCCACCAGCAGAGGAGAGCCGTCCCTAGATACGCAGTATTTT. It yields the protein CATSRGEPSLDTQYF.

V is TRBV9 and J is TRBJ1-1; D is ambiguous. Trimming removed 0 bases at V and 1 base at J, with 7 bases between. Germline V CDR1 and CDR2: SGDLS, YYNGEE. The CDR3 runs to 14 residues. In nucleotides, the CDR3 is TGTGCCAGCAGCGTAGTTGGAGGGAACACTGAAGCTTTCTTT. As protein: CASSVVGGNTEAFF. The full variable domain, completed using reference TRBV9 and TRBJ1-1, is DSGVTQTPKHLITATGQRVTLRCSPRSGDLSVYWYQQSLDQGLQFLIQYYNGEERAKGNILERFSAQQFPDLHSELNLSSLELGDSALYFCASSVVGGNTEAFFGQGTRLTVV.